One and the same sample provided the 27 T cell receptor beta chains below, sequenced in a study of human T cells and chemical hapten exposure. Documented time point: patch test 1, 2 weeks after DPC sensitization. Treatment indicated: therapeutic diphenylcyclopropenone sensitization with weekly scalp DPC. TCRdb independently ran MiXCR on the RACE reads; one entry per CDR3 protein. The sample lists around 120,000 distinct CDR3 sequences, about an eighth occurring once. The source material was whole blood, sampled in connection with sensitization to the hapten diphenylcyclopropenone (DPC). All receptors derive from a man between 18 and 29 years old with alopecia areata. Some clones in this sample may be carry-over from other donors' samples.

This clonotype was observed a few times. The rearrangement uses TRBV29-1 and TRBJ2-2, with D unclear. Trimming took off 6 bases at V and 0 bases at J, with 8 bases between the two ends. This CDR3 is built from 13 residues. The V gene's germline CDR1 is SQVTM and CDR2 ANQGSEA. In nucleotides, the CDR3 is TGCAGCGTGAAGGACCCGAACACCGGGGAGCTGTTTTTT. Amino acid sequence: CSVKDPNTGELFF.

V is TRBV28 and J is TRBJ2-3; TRBD2 matches 7 bases. The germline gives CDR1 MDHEN, CDR2 SYDVKM. The V gene end was trimmed by 5 bases and the J gene end by 3 bases; junction bases not matched to a gene: 5. The CDR3 has 14 amino acids. CDR3 in amino acids: CASSPGGVTDTQYF. In nucleotides, the CDR3 is TGTGCCAGCAGTCCGGGGGGAGTTACAGATACGCAGTATTTT. The full variable domain, its missing parts supplied by reference TRBV28 and TRBJ2-3, is DVKVTQSSRYLVKRTGEKVFLECVQDMDHENMFWYRQDPGLGLRLIYFSYDVKMKEKGDIPEGYSVSREKKERFSLILESASTNQTSMYLCASSPGGVTDTQYFGPGTRLTVL.

This clonotype was picked up a small number of times. The J gene is TRBJ2-1, the V gene TRBV29-1; a weak D match, TRBD1 (6 bases). Trimming shortened V by 4 bases and J by 7 bases, and 11 bases separated the two germline ends. CDR1 and CDR2 from the germline V gene are SQVTM and ANQGSEA. The CDR3 is 12 residues long. This CDR3 is CSVGTALNEQFF. The CDR3 DNA follows: TGCAGCGTTGGGACAGCCCTAAATGAGCAGTTCTTC.

This clonotype was detected a few times. The gene calls are TRBV4-1 and TRBJ2-7, with 8 bases matching TRBD1. Germline V gene sequence: CDR1 MGHRA, CDR2 YSYEKL. J was trimmed by 3 bases and V by 0 bases; bases with no gene match: 4. The CDR3 totals 15 residues. CDR3 residues: CASSQDRGRVYEQYF. Written as DNA, the CDR3 is TGCGCCAGCAGCCAAGACAGGGGGCGAGTCTACGAGCAGTACTTC.

This clonotype was observed a handful of times. The gene calls are TRBV3-1 and TRBJ2-5; TRBD2 agrees at 10 bases. Germline loops: CDR1 LGHDT, CDR2 YNNKEL (reference sequence). V gave up 4 bases and J gave up 0 bases; unmatched junction bases: 5. This CDR3 is 16 amino acids long. CDR3 sequence (DNA): TGTGCCAGCAGCCCCCTAGCGGGGGAGTACCAAGAGACCCAGTACTTC. The encoded protein is CASSPLAGEYQETQYF.

This clonotype has more than one count but fewer than ten. The chain uses TRBV29-1 and TRBJ2-7; the D is unclear. The V end lost 2 bases, the J end lost 2 bases, and 10 bases lay between the germline ends. CDR1 is SQVTM and CDR2 is ANQGSEA in the germline V gene. CDR3 length: 13 amino acids. The CDR3 DNA is TGCAGCGTTGAACTGGAACCAGCCTACGAGCAGTACTTC. Its protein product is CSVELEPAYEQYF.

This clonotype has a handful of counts. The genes are TRBV9 and TRBJ2-2, with a possible D match to TRBD2 (5 bases). Germline assignment: CDR1 SGDLS and CDR2 YYNGEE. The CDR3 sequence is 13 residues long. The V end lost 0 bases, the J end lost 5 bases, and 5 bases lay between the germline ends. CDR3 in amino acids: CASSVAGTGELFF. Here the CDR3 DNA reads TGTGCCAGCAGCGTAGCGGGGACCGGGGAGCTGTTTTTT.

The rearrangement uses TRBV2 and TRBJ1-2, with D tentatively TRBD1 (6 bases). The V gene lost 2 bases and the J gene lost 6 bases, with 10 bases spanning the gap. The CDR3 is 13 amino acids. Looked up from germline, CDR1 is SNHLY and CDR2 is FYNNEI. The DNA of the CDR3 is TGTGCCAGCAGTGAAAAGACAGGCCATGGCTACACCTTC. Residues: CASSEKTGHGYTF. Full variable domain (rest looked up from reference TRBV2 and TRBJ1-2): EPEVTQTPSHQVTQMGQEVILRCVPISNHLYFYWYRQILGQKVEFLVSFYNNEISEKSEIFDDQFSVERPDGSNFTLKIRSTKLEDSAMYFCASSEKTGHGYTFGSGTRLTVV.

This clonotype was detected only a few times. The chain links TRBV27 to TRBJ2-3; TRBD2 agrees at 8 bases. The CDR3 consists of 16 residues. Losses at the gene ends were 5 bases for V and 1 base for J; bases not matched to a gene: 8. Germline-derived CDR1 and CDR2 are MNHEY and SMNVEV (reference sequence). DNA for the CDR3: TGTGCCAGCAGTATCCCGAGCGGGGGCGGCACAGATACGCAGTATTTT. It translates to CASSIPSGGGTDTQYF.

This chain joins TRBV28 and TRBJ1-4; D gene unclear. The V and J ends lost 2 bases and 10 bases respectively, with 8 bases between them. The germline CDR1 and CDR2 sequences are MDHEN and SYDVKM. This CDR3 has 12 amino acids. The CDR3, as DNA: TGTGCCAGCAGTTTAAAATGGGGAAAACTGTTTTTT. It specifies CASSLKWGKLFF.

Regarding this clonotype: A read error may produce the germline difference seen at one junction end. CDR3 DNA: TGTGCCAGCAGCTTAGGTCTGGGGTCGGCCTCACCTCTCCACTTT. Protein sequence: CASSLGLGSASPLHF. This chain connects TRBV7-3 to TRBJ1-6; D is uncertain. Germline V lookup: CDR1 SGHTA, CDR2 FQGTGA. This CDR3 has 15 residues. The full variable domain, completed using reference TRBV7-3 and TRBJ1-6, is GAGVSQTPSNKVTEKGKYVELRCDPISGHTALYWYRQSLGQGPEFLIYFQGTGAADDSGLPNDRFFAVRPEGSVSTLKIQRTERGDSAVYLCASSLGLGSASPLHFGNGTRLTVT.

The chain links TRBV4-3 to TRBJ2-3; TRBD1 aligns across 12 bases. The V gene's germline CDR1 is LGHNA and CDR2 YSLEER. The CDR3 contains 18 residues. Trimming took 3 bases from V and 6 from J; bases not matched to a gene: 13. The CDR3 DNA follows: TGCGCCAGCAGCCACTACCCTCCGGGACAGGGGGCAAAGGATACGCAGTATTTT. Its protein is CASSHYPPGQGAKDTQYF.

The rearrangement uses TRBV4-2 and TRBJ1-1; D unresolved. The ends were cut back, 1 base at V and 11 bases at J, with 23 bases in the middle. This CDR3 spans 16 amino acids. Germline loops: CDR1 LGHNA, CDR2 YNFKEQ. CDR3 protein: CASSQGFLDPSFRAFF. The DNA of the CDR3 is TGTGCCAGCAGCCAAGGGTTTCTGGACCCTTCCTTCCGCGCTTTCTTT.

This clonotype has only a few counts. The J gene is TRBJ1-6, the V gene TRBV6-5; 7 bases align to TRBD1. Germline-derived CDR1 and CDR2 are MNHEY and SVGAGI. This CDR3 is built from 19 residues. V shed 4 bases, J shed 4 bases, and the junction held 16 bases outside the gene matches. The CDR3 DNA is TGTGCCAGCAGTTGGACAGGCGAAGGGGGCGTTTTATATAATTCACCCCTCCACTTT. Amino acids: CASSWTGEGGVLYNSPLHF.

The table lists this clonotype with many counts. The chain is built from TRBV6-5 and TRBJ2-2, with TRBD2 as a possible D gene (5 bases). V lost 7 bases and J lost 3, with 6 bases in between. Germline assignment: CDR1 MNHEY and CDR2 SVGAGI. The CDR3 is made up of 12 amino acids. The CDR3 coding sequence is TGTGCCAGCACCGGGGACACCGGGGAGCTGTTTTTT. It specifies CASTGDTGELFF.

This clonotype was detected only a few times. The J gene is TRBJ2-2, the V gene TRBV2; the D is unclear. CDR3 length: 14 residues. Germline lookup yields CDR1 SNHLY and CDR2 FYNNEI. V lost 4 bases to trimming and J lost 3 bases, with 9 bases between them. This chain's CDR3 is CASSALVHTGELFF. CDR3 sequence (DNA): TGTGCCAGCAGTGCCTTGGTTCACACCGGGGAGCTGTTTTTT.

The chain carries TRBV4-1 and TRBJ1-6; D gene uncertain. CDR1 is MGHRA, CDR2 YSYEKL, per germline. There are 15 residues in the CDR3. V was clipped by 4 bases and J by 8 bases, with 15 bases between them. CDR3 protein: CASSPRTLRDSPLHF. DNA for the CDR3: TGCGCCAGCAGCCCCCGGACCCTGAGGGATTCACCCCTCCACTTT.

This clonotype was seen more than once but under ten times. This chain links TRBV7-9 with TRBJ2-2; D not certain. V lost 1 base, J lost 6 bases, and 6 bases lay in between. The CDR3 length is 13 residues. Germline CDR1 is SEHNR and CDR2 is FQNEAQ (reference sequence). The CDR3 DNA follows: TGTGCCAGCAGCTTAGTAGAAGCCGGGGAGCTGTTTTTT. Protein: CASSLVEAGELFF.

This chain links TRBV11-2 with TRBJ2-7; D gene uncertain. V was trimmed by 0 bases and J by 4 bases, leaving 10 bases between them. CDR3 size: 14 residues. Germline CDR1 reads SGHAT; CDR2 reads FQNNGV. CDR3: CASSLESGPYEQYF. CDR3 nucleotides: TGTGCCAGCAGCTTAGAATCCGGCCCGTACGAGCAGTACTTC.

This clonotype was found a few times. V usage is TRBV7-2 and J usage is TRBJ1-5; TRBD1 is a possible D gene (6 bases). This CDR3 is 18 amino acids long. Germline CDR1 and CDR2: SGHTA and FQGNSA. The V end was cut by 0 bases, the J end by 2 bases, with 17 bases between. CDR3 sequence reads: CASSLALRGAWRNQPQHF. The CDR3 DNA sequence: TGTGCCAGCAGCTTAGCCTTACGGGGGGCTTGGCGCAATCAGCCCCAGCATTTT.

The V call is TRBV11-3, the J call TRBJ2-1; TRBD1 is a possible D gene (6 bases). The CDR3 has 15 amino acids. V was clipped by 1 base and J by 3 bases, with 10 bases between them. Germline V lookup: CDR1 SGHNT, CDR2 YENEEA. The CDR3: CASSLGPGVYNEQFF. CDR3 DNA sequence: TGTGCCAGCAGCTTAGGTCCAGGGGTCTACAATGAGCAGTTCTTC.

This clonotype was observed a handful of times. CDR3 bases: TGCAGCGTTGACCTCGATACGCAGTATTTT. This codes for CSVDLDTQYF. The chain is built from TRBV29-1 and TRBJ2-3; D call uncertain. With 3 bases removed from V and 6 bases from J, the gap between germline ends came to 4 bases. This CDR3 spans 10 amino acids. CDR1 and CDR2 from the germline V gene are SQVTM and ANQGSEA.

This chain connects TRBV28 to TRBJ2-3; a weak D match, TRBD2 (5 bases). Trimming removed 8 bases at V and 1 base at J, with 13 bases between. Germline V gives CDR1 MDHEN, CDR2 SYDVKM. The CDR3 runs to 14 residues. The CDR3 sequence is CASYIAKRTDTQYF. In DNA form, the CDR3 reads TGTGCCAGCTACATAGCGAAGCGCACAGATACGCAGTATTTT.

The rearrangement uses TRBV2 and TRBJ1-6, with 9 bases aligning to TRBD1. This CDR3 spans 19 amino acids. The germline V gene has CDR1 SNHLY and CDR2 FYNNEI. The junction had 14 bases not matched to a gene; V was cut back by 3 bases and J by 5 bases. The CDR3 DNA is TGTGCCAGCAGTGATTCCGGGGCGGACAGGGGCTTCCATAATTCACCCCTCCACTTT. Its translation: CASSDSGADRGFHNSPLHF.

This clonotype was detected a few times. J is TRBJ2-2 and V is TRBV5-1; D remains unclear. The CDR3 contains 17 residues. The V end was cut by 0 bases, the J end by 0 bases, with 12 bases between. Per the germline V gene, CDR1 is SGHRS and CDR2 is YFSETQ. Here the CDR3 reads CASSLVENPANTGELFF. The CDR3 DNA reads as TGCGCCAGCAGCTTGGTCGAAAATCCCGCGAACACCGGGGAGCTGTTTTTT.

The chain couples TRBV28 to TRBJ2-3, with 8 bases aligning to TRBD2. Per germline, CDR1 MDHEN and CDR2 SYDVKM. The length of the CDR3 is 16 residues. With 2 bases clipped from V and 0 bases from J, the junction kept 4 bases outside the gene matches. CDR3 coding DNA: TGTGCCAGCAGTTTACTAGCGGGCACTAGCACAGATACGCAGTATTTT. The encoded protein is CASSLLAGTSTDTQYF.

The chain combines TRBV2 with TRBJ1-2; D unclear. Germline V gene lookup returns CDR1 SNHLY and CDR2 FYNNEI. The CDR3 totals 13 residues. V was pared by 4 bases and J by 4 bases, with 10 bases between. DNA of the CDR3: TGTGCCAGCAGTGGGGCGGGATTCTATGGCTACACCTTC. As protein: CASSGAGFYGYTF.